The rows below give T cell receptor beta chains drawn from one sample of a study of early T cells in non-severe SARS-CoV-2 infection. TCRdb re-called the 5' RACE reads with MiXCR, one entry per CDR3 protein. The sample has tens of thousands of distinct CDR3 sequences, about 12% seen once. The sample here was whole blood, taken at baseline. These receptors all stem from an adult who was a healthcare worker with PCR-confirmed SARS-CoV-2 infection or an uninfected control (not recorded which). The donor label of this sample is uncertain. The CDR3 runs from the conserved cysteine through the conserved F or W. The D gene is left open where the match is weak. Only part of the rows carry a size: once, few, many, or a class if the clone is expanded.

d_call	cdr3_length	j_call	v_call	clone_size	cdr3_nt	cdr3_aa
TRBD2	13	TRBJ2-5	TRBV3-1	.	TGTGCCAGCAGCCAAGTGGAGCGGGGCAAAATTTACTTC	CASSQVERGKIYF
.	15	TRBJ1-2	TRBV20-1	few	TGCAGTGCTCCAAATTTGGGTCGAGCTAACTATGGCTACACCTTC	CSAPNLGRANYGYTF
TRBD1	13	TRBJ1-1	TRBV14	.	TGTGCCAGCAGCCAAATTACAGGGGGCATGGCTTTCTTT	CASSQITGGMAFF
.	14	TRBJ1-2	TRBV18	few	TGTGCCAGCTCACCACAGGGCTCAGTCTATGGCTACACCTTC	CASSPQGSVYGYTF
.	14	TRBJ1-1	TRBV6-2/TRBV6-3	few	TGTGCCAGCAGTTACCCGGACGGCTACACTGAAGCTTTCTTT	CASSYPDGYTEAFF
TRBD2	15	TRBJ2-1	TRBV4-2	.	TGTGCCAGCAGCCAAGGTGGACTAGCCTACAATGAGCAGTTCTTC	CASSQGGLAYNEQFF
.	15	TRBJ1-4	TRBV18	few	TGTGCCAGCTCACCACGGGAGACCCCTAATGAAAAACTGTTTTTT	CASSPRETPNEKLFF
.	14	TRBJ2-2	TRBV7-8	.	TGTGCCAGCAGCTTAGACCGGGGCACCGGGGAGCTGTTTTTT	CASSLDRGTGELFF
TRBD2	15	TRBJ2-5	TRBV20-1	.	TGCAGCGCTCCTCGGGGGGGCAAAGCGGACGAGACCCAGTACTTC	CSAPRGGKADETQYF
TRBD1	17	TRBJ1-1	TRBV6-5	few	TGTGCCAGCAGTTACATAGGACAGGGGGCGCGAAACACTGAAGCTTTCTTT	CASSYIGQGARNTEAFF
.	11	TRBJ2-3	TRBV6-2/TRBV6-3	few	TGTGCCAGCAGTGAGATAGATACGCAGTATTTT	CASSEIDTQYF
.	14	TRBJ2-1	TRBV11-2	.	TGTGCCAGCAGCTTTTACCTTCAGGCATATGAGCAGTTCTTC	CASSFYLQAYEQFF
.	12	TRBJ1-1	TRBV29-1	many	TGCAGCGTTGAAACCGGGGACACTGAAGCTTTCTTT	CSVETGDTEAFF
.	13	TRBJ2-1	TRBV7-3	.	TGTGCCAGCAGCGGAACACTATGGGGTGAGCAGTTCTTC	CASSGTLWGEQFF
.	16	TRBJ1-4	TRBV5-1	.	TGCGCCAGCAGCTTGAGCCCCGGGGGTACTAATGAAAAACTGTTTTTT	CASSLSPGGTNEKLFF
.	17	TRBJ2-3	TRBV3-1	.	TGTGCCAGCAGCCAAAATAAGTGGGTGGGCAGCACAGATACGCAGTATTTT	CASSQNKWVGSTDTQYF
.	15	TRBJ1-1	TRBV6-5	.	TGTGCCAGCAGTCGGACCCGGTCCCGGGACACTGAAGCTTTCTTT	CASSRTRSRDTEAFF
.	17	TRBJ1-2	TRBV10-2	many	TGCGCCAGCAGTGAGTCGAGCCCCAAAATCGGCACCTATGGCTACACCTTC	CASSESSPKIGTYGYTF
.	14	TRBJ1-2	TRBV11-2	.	TGTGCCAGCAGCCCCTACACAGGGACCTATGGCTACACCTTC	CASSPYTGTYGYTF
.	14	TRBJ1-1	TRBV7-2	.	TGTGCCAGCAGCCTGAAGTGGGGAGGGACTGAAGCTTTCTTT	CASSLKWGGTEAFF
.	12	TRBJ1-1	TRBV29-1	few	TGCAGCGTTATTGACACGTACACTGAAGCTTTCTTT	CSVIDTYTEAFF
TRBD2	16	TRBJ2-2	TRBV24-1	few	TGTGCCACCAGTGATTGGACTAGCGGGAACACCGGGGAGCTGTTTTTT	CATSDWTSGNTGELFF
.	14	TRBJ2-1	TRBV6-1	few	TGTGCCAGCAGTGAAGGCCGGGGGTTCAATGAGCAGTTCTTC	CASSEGRGFNEQFF
.	15	TRBJ1-1	TRBV3-1	few	TGTGCCAGCAGCCCACTCACTGGACATCGGGACGAAGCTTTCTTT	CASSPLTGHRDEAFF
TRBD1	16	TRBJ1-3	TRBV12-3/TRBV12-4	few	TGTGCCAGCAGTTTCCGGACAGGGAACTCTGGAAACACCATATATTTT	CASSFRTGNSGNTIYF
.	13	TRBJ1-1	TRBV10-1	.	TGCGCCAGCAGTGAGGCGGGTGTCCCTGAAGCTTTCTTT	CASSEAGVPEAFF
.	13	TRBJ1-5	TRBV19	.	TGTGCCAGTAGTACAGGGTTAGGGCAGCCCCAGCATTTT	CASSTGLGQPQHF
.	13	TRBJ1-6	TRBV6-6	.	TGTGCCAGCAGTTACTCTTTCGTGACACCCCTCCACTTT	CASSYSFVTPLHF
TRBD2	13	TRBJ2-3	TRBV10-2	.	TGCGCCAGCGGGACTAGCGGGGGAAATACGCAGTATTTT	CASGTSGGNTQYF
.	15	TRBJ2-3	TRBV9	many	TGTGCCAGCAGCGCTACCGGGGGAGGCACAGATACGCAGTATTTT	CASSATGGGTDTQYF
.	15	TRBJ1-2	TRBV6-1	.	TGTGCCAGCAGTGAAACCAGGCTTACTAACTATGGCTACACCTTC	CASSETRLTNYGYTF
.	15	TRBJ2-2	TRBV12-3/TRBV12-4	.	TGTGCCAGCAGTTTTACACTCGGGGGCACCGGGGAGCTGTTTTTT	CASSFTLGGTGELFF
.	15	TRBJ1-1	TRBV4-1	few	TGCGCCAGCAGCCAAGAACCGACAGGACACACTGAAGCTTTCTTT	CASSQEPTGHTEAFF
TRBD1	16	TRBJ1-6	TRBV6-1	few	TGTGCCAGCATTAGGGACAGAAGCTCCTATAATTCACCCCTCCACTTT	CASIRDRSSYNSPLHF
.	15	TRBJ2-3	TRBV6-4	many	TGTGCCAGCAGTGACAGTCAGGAGAGCACAGATACGCAGTATTTT	CASSDSQESTDTQYF
TRBD1	14	TRBJ1-2	TRBV19	.	TGTGCCAGTAGTATGCCGACAGGGTGGGATGGCTACACCTTC	CASSMPTGWDGYTF
TRBD2	14	TRBJ2-1	TRBV11-1	.	TGTGCCAGCAGCTTTAGCGGGGGGTACAATGAGCAGTTCTTC	CASSFSGGYNEQFF
TRBD1	13	TRBJ1-5	TRBV6-1	.	TGTGCCAGCAACAGGGACAGAAATCAGCCCCAGCATTTT	CASNRDRNQPQHF
.	14	TRBJ2-5	TRBV27	.	TGTGCCAGCAGTTTATATTCGGGTTCCGAGACCCAGTACTTC	CASSLYSGSETQYF
TRBD1	15	TRBJ1-5	TRBV19	.	TGTGCCACCACCAAGGGGACAGGGAGCAATCAGCCCCAGCATTTT	CATTKGTGSNQPQHF
.	16	TRBJ2-5	TRBV7-6	medium-sized	TGTGCCAGCAGTCAGGGGGCTAGCGGACTCCAAGAGACCCAGTACTTC	CASSQGASGLQETQYF
TRBD2	17	TRBJ2-3	TRBV4-1	few	TGCGCCAGCAGCCTAACTCTAGCGGGGGGGTTCGAGGGTACGCAGTATTTT	CASSLTLAGGFEGTQYF
.	13	TRBJ1-1	TRBV27	many	TGTGCCAGCAGCCTAACCGGTAACACTGAAGCTTTCTTT	CASSLTGNTEAFF
TRBD1	15	TRBJ1-2	TRBV10-3	many	TGTGCCATCAGTGATTTGACAGGGGGAAACTATGGCTACACCTTC	CAISDLTGGNYGYTF
.	13	TRBJ1-6	TRBV20-1	once	TGCAGTGCGAAAGAGGACACAAATTCACCCCTCCACTTT	CSAKEDTNSPLHF
TRBD1	14	TRBJ2-1	TRBV7-3	few	TGTGCCAGCAGCCTCGGACAGGTTGAGAAAGAGCAGTTCTTC	CASSLGQVEKEQFF
TRBD1	15	TRBJ2-2	TRBV27	.	TGTGCCAGCAGGCCCGGGACAGGGGCATCCGGGGAGCTGTTTTTT	CASRPGTGASGELFF
.	13	TRBJ2-3	TRBV5-6	few	TGTGCCAGCAGCTTGTGGGGAACAGATACGCAGTATTTT	CASSLWGTDTQYF
TRBD1	17	TRBJ2-5	TRBV5-1	.	TGCGCCAGCAGCTTGGCCGTGGCAGGGGGCGCCGGAGAGACCCAGTACTTC	CASSLAVAGGAGETQYF
.	10	TRBJ1-2	TRBV29-1	many	TGCAGCGTTGTTCAGGATGGCTACACCTTC	CSVVQDGYTF
.	15	TRBJ1-5	TRBV7-9	few	TGTGCCAGCAGCTCCGGACAGATTAGCAATCAGCCCCAGCATTTT	CASSSGQISNQPQHF
TRBD2	16	TRBJ2-3	TRBV5-8	few	TGTGCCAGCAGCCCGGGGACTAGCGGGAGCACAGATACGCAGTATTTT	CASSPGTSGSTDTQYF
.	11	TRBJ2-1	TRBV29-1	few	TGCAGCGTCCGAGGTTACAATGAGCAGTTCTTC	CSVRGYNEQFF
TRBD1	16	TRBJ2-5	TRBV7-2	few	TGTGCCAGCAGCTTAGCGCAGGCAGGGGGTATGGAGACCCAGTACTTC	CASSLAQAGGMETQYF
TRBD2	17	TRBJ2-1	TRBV20-1	.	TGCAGTGCTAGAGATGTGGCTAGCGGGGGGGAAAACAATGAGCAGTTCTTC	CSARDVASGGENNEQFF
.	14	TRBJ2-1	TRBV10-3	.	TGTGCCATCAGTGAAATAGACTCCTTGAATGAGCAGTTCTTC	CAISEIDSLNEQFF
TRBD1	12	TRBJ1-2	TRBV24-1	many	TGTGCCACCAGAACAGGGGATGGTGGCTACACCTTC	CATRTGDGGYTF
.	15	TRBJ1-2	TRBV6-6	few	TGTGCCAGCACCTCACGAAGCGGGGCGACCTATGGCTACACCTTC	CASTSRSGATYGYTF
.	16	TRBJ1-2	TRBV9	few	TGTGCCAGCAACTCAGAGGATTGGGGGGTGAACTATGGCTACACCTTC	CASNSEDWGVNYGYTF